The subject of this entry is one TCR beta chain. TCRdb re-called the 5' RACE reads with MiXCR, one entry per CDR3 protein. The table lists around 510,000 distinct CDR3 sequences, roughly an eighth of them singletons. The data are from a study of identical twins. The CDR3 covers 11 residues. Germline assignment: CDR1 SEHNR and CDR2 FQNEAQ (reference sequence). V was pared by 2 bases and J by 10 bases, with 6 bases between. Separately, the same data were catalogued under a study of yellow fever vaccine responses in identical twins. That report adds: A vaccine T cell response that seemed partly convergent and partly personalized was reported in twins.

This TCR came from a woman between 18 and 30 years old in good health. Input material: CD4+ T cells sorted from blood. The V call is TRBV7-9, the J call TRBJ2-1; D is uncertain. CDR3 DNA sequence: TGTGCCAGCAGCTTATTCCTAGAGCAGTTCTTC. Protein product: CASSLFLEQFF. Variable domain in full (rest from reference TRBV7-9 and TRBJ2-1): DTGVSQNPRHKITKRGQNVTFRCDPISEHNRLYWYRQTLGQGPEFLTYFQNEAQLEKSRLLSDRFSAERPKGSFSTLEIQRTEQGDSAMYLCASSLFLEQFFGPGTRLTVL.